This TCR beta chain was retrieved from a study of T cell responses to AZD1222 COVID-19 vaccine. Study-wide findings and caveats: Spike-specific TCR breadth and depth both grew after two AZD1222 doses. Donors in the cohort were predominantly white British and more often female, and clonal diversity was possibly underestimated.

This clone has a single count. Its target is not known. Germline-derived CDR1 and CDR2 are MNHEY and SVGAGI. The V end was cut by 6 bases, the J end by 0 bases, with 11 bases between. The CDR3 consists of 14 residues. The table came from immunoSEQ multiplex PCR; TCRdb's copy has only in-frame clones and leaves some out. The sample consists of roughly 96,000 clones, over 75% of them appearing once. The sequence was obtained from an adult in good health. The starting material was peripheral blood, obtained on day 0 of AZD1222 vaccination. The gene calls are TRBV6-5 and TRBJ1-1; D remains ambiguous. CDR3 in amino acids: CASRLDSLNTEAFF. In DNA form, the CDR3 reads TGTGCCAGCAGACTGGACTCCCTGAACACTGAAGCTTTCTTT.